The 26 T cell receptor beta chains listed next were all sequenced from one sample in a study of blood T cell repertoires in COVID-19. The method was immunoSEQ multiplex PCR; TCRdb's version includes in-frame clones alone and lacks a portion of them. The repertoire includes over 150,000 clones, roughly four fifths of them detected once, and around 7.8% sits in the top ten. Input material: PBMCs or T cells enriched from blood (not recorded which). The receptors stem from a man aged 45-60 years who had recovered from COVID-19.

Only a few counts were recorded for this clone. The rearrangement joins TRBV7-8 to TRBJ1-6; 8 nucleotides agree with TRBD1. CDR3 length: 15 amino acids. Looked up from germline, CDR1 is SGHVS and CDR2 is FQNEAQ. The ends lost 3 bases at V and 9 bases at J; junction bases unmatched: 7. The CDR3 DNA is TGTGCCAGCAGCTTTTGGGACAGGCTTCTTTCACCCCTCCACTTT. Translation gives CASSFWDRLLSPLHF. The whole variable domain, filled in from reference TRBV7-8 and TRBJ1-6, reads GAGVSQSPRYKVAKRGQDVALRCDPISGHVSLFWYQQALGQGPEFLTYFQNEAQLDKSGLPSDRFFAERPEGSVSTLKIQRTQQEDSAVYLCASSFWDRLLSPLHFGNGTRLTVT.

V gene TRBV5-4 combines with J gene TRBJ2-7; 9 bases agree with TRBD1. In germline, CDR1 is SGHNT, CDR2 YYREEE (reference sequence). V shed 9 bases and J 5 bases; nucleotides not matched to a gene: 6. The CDR3 runs 12 residues. The CDR3: CATRQGVDEQYF. CDR3 coding DNA: TGTGCCACAAGACAGGGGGTGGACGAGCAGTACTTC. Drawing the rest from reference TRBV5-4 and TRBJ2-7, the complete variable domain is ETGVTQSPTHLIKTRGQQVTLRCSSQSGHNTVSWYQQALGQGPQFIFQYYREEENGRGNFPPRFSGLQFPNYSSELNVNALELDDSALYLCATRQGVDEQYFGPGTRLTVT.

This chain joins TRBV2 and TRBJ2-7, with 12 bases fitting TRBD2. The CDR3 has 15 residues. Germline CDR1 reads SNHLY; CDR2 reads FYNNEI. J was trimmed by 2 bases and V by 7 bases; bases with no gene match: 6. DNA for the CDR3: TGTGCCAGCACCCTGACTAGCGGGGGCCCCTACGAGCAGTACTTC. It translates to CASTLTSGGPYEQYF.

As for this clone: The same CDR3 arises from other DNA sequences in this sample as well. V and J are TRBV6-2 or TRBV6-3 and TRBJ1-1; D perhaps matches TRBD1 (6 bases). The germline V gene has CDR1 MNHEY and CDR2 SVGEGT. Trimming cost V 5 bases and J 2 bases, with 12 bases left between them. This CDR3 contains 14 residues. CDR3 protein: CASSETGLNTEAFF. In DNA, the CDR3 is TGTGCCAGCAGTGAGACAGGTCTTAACACTGAAGCTTTCTTT.

The chain joins TRBV4-1 to TRBJ1-1; TRBD1 matches at 8 bases. Losses at the gene ends were 0 bases for V and 5 bases for J; bases not matched to a gene: 14. Per the germline V gene, CDR1 is MGHRA and CDR2 is YSYEKL. The CDR3 sequence is 18 residues long. CDR3 DNA: TGCGCCAGCAGCCAAGATCGACAGGGGCCCCTATTAGGGACTGAAGCTTTCTTT. Encoded protein: CASSQDRQGPLLGTEAFF.

Many counts were recorded for this clone. The same CDR3 also results from other DNA sequences found in this sample. The gene calls are TRBV7-2 and TRBJ1-6; D call uncertain. The V gene's germline CDR1 is SGHTA and CDR2 FQGNSA. The V end was cut by 0 bases, the J end by 5 bases, with 5 bases between. CDR3 size: 14 residues. The DNA for the CDR3 is TGTGCCAGCAGCTTAGCGAGAGATAATTCACCCCTCCACTTT. Its translation is CASSLARDNSPLHF.

The chain combines TRBV2 with TRBJ2-7; 7 nucleotides agree with TRBD1. This CDR3 has 13 residues. Germline V gives CDR1 SNHLY, CDR2 FYNNEI. V lost 6 bases to trimming and J lost 2 bases; unmatched junction nucleotides: 4. CDR3 in amino acids: CASRAGGPYEQYF. CDR3 in DNA: TGTGCCAGCAGGGCAGGGGGTCCCTACGAGCAGTACTTC.

The chain has TRBV18 and TRBJ2-2; TRBD1 matches 7 bases. Unmatched junction bases numbered 9, after V lost 5 bases and J lost 6 bases. Germline CDR1 is KGHSH and CDR2 is LQKENI. The CDR3 consists of 15 residues. CDR3 in DNA: TGTGCCAGCTCATCCCGGACAGGCCCAGCCGGGGAGCTGTTTTTT. Amino acid sequence: CASSSRTGPAGELFF.

The chain uses TRBV4-1 and TRBJ1-5; possible D gene TRBD1, 6 bases. Per germline, CDR1 MGHRA and CDR2 YSYEKL. The CDR3 loop spans 15 amino acids. V lost 2 bases, J lost 4 bases, and 12 bases lay in between. The CDR3 region is CASSQQTQGNQPQHF. The DNA of the CDR3 is TGCGCCAGCAGCCAACAAACACAGGGTAATCAGCCCCAGCATTTT.

The V call is TRBV4-1, the J call TRBJ1-5; unclear D gene. Trimming took off 6 bases at V and 0 bases at J, with 12 bases between the two ends. This CDR3 has 15 residues. Germline V lookup: CDR1 MGHRA, CDR2 YSYEKL. In DNA form, the CDR3 reads TGCGCCAGCAGGCCTCTGCCGGGTAGCAATCAGCCCCAGCATTTT. Translated, it gives CASRPLPGSNQPQHF.

The chain links TRBV5-6 to TRBJ1-2, with TRBD1 identical over 9 bases. Germline V gene sequence: CDR1 SGHDT, CDR2 YYEEEE. This CDR3 is 14 amino acids long. J gave up 7 bases and V 3 bases, and 7 bases lay outside the gene matches. The CDR3 region is CASSWGQGMGGYTF. The DNA for the CDR3 is TGTGCCAGCAGCTGGGGACAGGGTATGGGTGGCTACACCTTC.

The chain is built from TRBV7-3 and TRBJ1-2; a weak D match, TRBD1 (5 bases). V lost 5 bases and J lost 3, with 13 bases in between. Germline CDR1 is SGHTA and CDR2 is FQGTGA. The CDR3 is 14 amino acids. The CDR3 here is CASSPAGFDYGYTF. CDR3 DNA sequence: TGTGCCAGCAGCCCGGCAGGGTTTGACTATGGCTACACCTTC.

V is TRBV5-1 and J is TRBJ2-4, with D perhaps TRBD2 (6 bases). The CDR3 runs to 17 residues. The germline CDR1 and CDR2 sequences are SGHRS and YFSETQ. Trimming pared 0 bases from V and 0 bases from J, leaving 13 bases between. This CDR3 reads CASSLGGLALAKNIQYF. The CDR3 coding sequence is TGCGCCAGCAGCTTGGGGGGACTGGCTCTAGCCAAAAACATTCAGTACTTC.

The V and J genes are TRBV7-9 and TRBJ2-1; TRBD2 aligns across 11 bases. V lost 8 bases, J lost 9 bases, and 9 bases stayed unmatched. CDR3 length equals 14 residues. CDR1 is SEHNR and CDR2 is FQNEAQ in the germline V gene (reference sequence). CDR3 nucleotide sequence: TGTGCCAGCCAGGCTTCACTAGCGGGAGTTGAGCAGTTCTTC. Protein: CASQASLAGVEQFF.

This chain connects TRBV5-1 to TRBJ2-3; D call uncertain. The CDR3 runs to 16 residues. Germline CDR1 and CDR2: SGHRS and YFSETQ. V gave up 0 bases and J gave up 0 bases, with 11 bases separating them. CDR3 sequence (DNA): TGCGCCAGCAGCTTGGCCCTCCAGACTAGCACAGATACGCAGTATTTT. Translation gives CASSLALQTSTDTQYF.

The genes are TRBV11-2 and TRBJ1-2; D is unclear. With 6 bases removed from V and 8 bases from J, the gap between germline ends came to 19 bases. Germline CDR1 reads SGHAT; CDR2 reads FQNNGV. CDR3 length equals 14 residues. This CDR3 is CASSLTAGVPGYTF. In nucleotides, the CDR3 is TGTGCCAGCAGTCTCACGGCCGGGGTTCCCGGCTACACCTTC.

The chain carries TRBV19 and TRBJ1-2; 7 bases are a match to TRBD1. This CDR3 spans 11 amino acids. The germline CDR1 and CDR2 sequences are LNHDA and SQIVND (reference sequence). After removal of 10 bases from V and 7 bases from J, the junction contained 6 bases not matched to a gene. CDR3 protein: CATSDRTGYTF. CDR3 nucleotide sequence: TGTGCCACCTCGGACAGGACTGGCTACACCTTC. Drawing the rest from reference TRBV19 and TRBJ1-2, the complete variable domain is DGGITQSPKYLFRKEGQNVTLSCEQNLNHDAMYWYRQDPGQGLRLIYYSQIVNDFQKGDIAEGYSVSREKKESFPLTVTSAQKNPTAFYLCATSDRTGYTFGSGTRLTVV.

The chain is built from TRBV5-6 and TRBJ2-7; 11 nucleotides match TRBD1. Germline values: CDR1 SGHDT, CDR2 YYEEEE. The J segment lost 3 bases and the V segment lost 4 bases, leaving 6 bases of the junction unmatched. The CDR3 consists of 15 residues. CDR3 in amino acids: CASSRRDRGGYEQYF. The CDR3 DNA follows: TGTGCCAGCAGCCGCCGGGACAGGGGGGGCTACGAGCAGTACTTC.

This clone appeared a few times. This chain joins TRBV6-5 and TRBJ1-1; 10 nucleotides line up with TRBD1. This CDR3 spans 16 amino acids. Germline V gives CDR1 MNHEY, CDR2 SVGAGI. J was trimmed by 4 bases and V by 4 bases; bases with no gene match: 9. This chain's CDR3 is CASSSPGTGVGTEAFF. For the CDR3, the DNA is TGTGCCAGCAGTTCACCCGGGACAGGGGTGGGCACTGAAGCTTTCTTT.

The chain carries TRBV19 and TRBJ1-5; D is possibly TRBD1 (5 bases). The CDR3 sequence is 18 residues long. Trimming removed 0 bases from V and 4 bases from J, with 19 bases in between. Germline V gene data show CDR1 as LNHDA and CDR2 as SQIVND (reference sequence). CDR3 loop: CASSIEPSRAGKNQPQHF. The CDR3, as DNA: TGTGCCAGTAGTATAGAGCCCTCCCGGGCAGGGAAGAATCAGCCCCAGCATTTT.

CDR3 DNA sequence: TGCGCCAGCAGCTTGTCAGGGACAGGGGCCTATGGCTACACCTTC. Protein sequence: CASSLSGTGAYGYTF. The rearrangement joins TRBV5-1 to TRBJ1-2, with 10 bases fitting TRBD1. V shed 1 base, J shed 4 bases, and the junction held 4 bases outside the gene matches. From germline, CDR1 is SGHRS and CDR2 YFSETQ. CDR3 length: 15 amino acids.

The V gene is TRBV7-2, the J gene TRBJ2-3; 13 nucleotides agree with TRBD2. CDR1 is SGHTA and CDR2 is FQGNSA in the germline V gene. Trimming took 4 bases from V and 2 from J; bases not matched to a gene: 9. CDR3 length equals 18 residues. Here the CDR3 reads CASSSMTSGGLFTDTQYF. CDR3 coding DNA: TGTGCCAGCAGCTCAATGACTAGCGGGGGGCTTTTCACAGATACGCAGTATTTT.

The chain couples TRBV6-5 to TRBJ2-7; TRBD1 aligns across 9 bases. Unmatched junction bases numbered 6, after V lost 5 bases and J lost 4 bases. The CDR3 is 14 residues long. Germline V gene lookup returns CDR1 MNHEY and CDR2 SVGAGI. The CDR3 coding sequence is TGTGCCAGCAGTCGCGACAGGGGGACATACGAGCAGTACTTC. Its translation is CASSRDRGTYEQYF.

The chain recombines TRBV6-2 or TRBV6-3 with TRBJ1-2, with D unresolved. In germline, CDR1 is MNHEY, CDR2 SVGEGT. This CDR3 comprises 18 residues. V lost 5 bases and J 1 base, leaving 23 bases between the germline ends. The CDR3 DNA sequence: TGTGCCAGCAGTATGAGGGCCGCGACCCAATGGGGTAACTATGGCTACACCTTC. It translates to CASSMRAATQWGNYGYTF.

The gene calls are TRBV19 and TRBJ1-3; the D gene is possibly TRBD1 (6 bases). V shed 11 bases and J shed 1 base, with 21 bases lying between them. Looked up from germline, CDR1 is LNHDA and CDR2 is SQIVND (reference sequence). The length of the CDR3 is 16 residues. The CDR3 coding sequence is TGTGCCTCTTCTCTCCCCATAGGGGGATCTGGAAACACCATATATTTT. Translating gives CASSLPIGGSGNTIYF.

This clone was counted between two and nine times. The chain has TRBV27 and TRBJ1-6, with TRBD1 matching 8 bases. The CDR3 has 17 amino acids. CDR1 is MNHEY, CDR2 SMNVEV, per germline (reference sequence). J gave up 7 bases and V 6 bases, and 14 bases lay outside the gene matches. CDR3 residues: CASRPFGTGKYNSPLHF. Written as DNA, the CDR3 is TGTGCCAGCAGACCATTTGGGACAGGCAAATACAATTCACCCCTCCACTTT.